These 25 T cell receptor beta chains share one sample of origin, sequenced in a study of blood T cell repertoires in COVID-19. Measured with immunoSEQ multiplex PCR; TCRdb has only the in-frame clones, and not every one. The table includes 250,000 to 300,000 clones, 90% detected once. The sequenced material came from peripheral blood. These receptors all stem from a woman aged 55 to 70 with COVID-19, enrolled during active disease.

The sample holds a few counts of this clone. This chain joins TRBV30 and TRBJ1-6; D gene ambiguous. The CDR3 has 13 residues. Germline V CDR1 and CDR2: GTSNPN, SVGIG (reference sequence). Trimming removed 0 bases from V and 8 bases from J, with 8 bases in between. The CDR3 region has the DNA TGTGCCTGGAGTGTCGTTTCAGATTCACCCCTCCACTTT. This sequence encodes CAWSVVSDSPLHF.

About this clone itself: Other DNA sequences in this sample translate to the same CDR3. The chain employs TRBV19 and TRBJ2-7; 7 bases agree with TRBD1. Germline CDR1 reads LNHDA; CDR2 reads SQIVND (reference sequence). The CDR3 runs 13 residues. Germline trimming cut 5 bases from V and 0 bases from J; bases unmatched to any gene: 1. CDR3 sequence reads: CASSSGGSYEQYF. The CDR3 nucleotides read TGTGCCAGTAGTTCAGGGGGCTCCTACGAGCAGTACTTC.

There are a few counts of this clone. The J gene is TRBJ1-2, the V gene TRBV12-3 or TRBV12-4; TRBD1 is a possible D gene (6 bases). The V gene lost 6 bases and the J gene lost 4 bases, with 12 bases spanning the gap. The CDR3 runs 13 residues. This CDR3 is CASSPDSGYGYTF. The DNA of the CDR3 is TGTGCCAGCAGCCCGGACAGCGGCTATGGCTACACCTTC.

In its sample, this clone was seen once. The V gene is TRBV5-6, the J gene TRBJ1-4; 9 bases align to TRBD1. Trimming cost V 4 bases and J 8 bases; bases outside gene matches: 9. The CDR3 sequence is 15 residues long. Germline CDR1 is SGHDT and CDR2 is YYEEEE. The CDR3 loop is CASSRDRGSAEKLFF. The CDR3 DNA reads TGTGCCAGCAGCCGCGACAGGGGGTCGGCCGAAAAACTGTTTTTT.

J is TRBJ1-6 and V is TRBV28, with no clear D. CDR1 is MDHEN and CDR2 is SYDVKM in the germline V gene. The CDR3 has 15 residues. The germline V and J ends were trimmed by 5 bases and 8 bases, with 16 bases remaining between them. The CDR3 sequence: CASSPLQRRDSPLHF. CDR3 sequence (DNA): TGTGCCAGCAGTCCCTTACAGAGGCGGGATTCACCCCTCCACTTT.

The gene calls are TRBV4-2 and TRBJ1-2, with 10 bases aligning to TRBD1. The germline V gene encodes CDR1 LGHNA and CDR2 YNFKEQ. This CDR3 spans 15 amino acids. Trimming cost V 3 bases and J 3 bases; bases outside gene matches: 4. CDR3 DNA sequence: TGTGCCAGCAGCCAGACAGGGGGCATTGACTATGGCTACACCTTC. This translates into CASSQTGGIDYGYTF.

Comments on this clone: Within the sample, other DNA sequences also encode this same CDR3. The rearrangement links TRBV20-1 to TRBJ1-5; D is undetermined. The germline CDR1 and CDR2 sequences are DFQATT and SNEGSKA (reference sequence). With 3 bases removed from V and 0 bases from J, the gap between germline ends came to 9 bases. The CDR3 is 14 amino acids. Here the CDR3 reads CSASGQTSNQPQHF. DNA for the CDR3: TGCAGTGCTAGTGGGCAAACTAGCAATCAGCCCCAGCATTTT.

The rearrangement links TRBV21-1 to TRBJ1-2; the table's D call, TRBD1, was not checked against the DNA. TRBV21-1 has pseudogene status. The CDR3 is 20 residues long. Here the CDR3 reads CASTNPGTGRLSLTNYGYTF. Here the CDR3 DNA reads TGTGCCAGCACCAACCCCGGGACAGGCCGTCTCTCGCTAACTAACTATGGCTACACCTTC.

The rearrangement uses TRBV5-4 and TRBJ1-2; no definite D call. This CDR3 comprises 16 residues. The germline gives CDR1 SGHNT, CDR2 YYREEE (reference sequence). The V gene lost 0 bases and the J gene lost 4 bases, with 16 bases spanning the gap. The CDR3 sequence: CASSLVGARAGYGYTF. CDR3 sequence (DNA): TGTGCCAGCAGCTTGGTGGGCGCACGGGCGGGCTATGGCTACACCTTC.

The CDR3 region has the DNA TGTGCCAGCAGCTTTTACTCGGGACAGCCCCAAGAGACCCAGTACTTC. Protein: CASSFYSGQPQETQYF. This chain joins TRBV5-5 and TRBJ2-5; TRBD1 matches at 7 bases. The CDR3 is 16 residues long. The V gene end was trimmed by 2 bases and the J gene end by 1 base; junction bases not matched to a gene: 8. Per the germline V gene, CDR1 is SGHKS and CDR2 is YYEKEE (reference sequence).

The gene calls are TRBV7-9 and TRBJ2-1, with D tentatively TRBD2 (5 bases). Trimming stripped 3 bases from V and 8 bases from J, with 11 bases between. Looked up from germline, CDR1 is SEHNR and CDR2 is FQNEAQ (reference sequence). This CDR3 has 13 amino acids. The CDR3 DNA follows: TGTGCCAGCAGCTTCGGGGTTTGGGATGAGCAGTTCTTC. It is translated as CASSFGVWDEQFF.

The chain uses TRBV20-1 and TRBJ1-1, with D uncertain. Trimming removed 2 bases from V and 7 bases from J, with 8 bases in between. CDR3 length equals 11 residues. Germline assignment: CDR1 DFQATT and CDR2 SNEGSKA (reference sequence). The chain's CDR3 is CSARFSVEAFF. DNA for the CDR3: TGCAGTGCTAGATTCTCGGTTGAAGCTTTCTTT.

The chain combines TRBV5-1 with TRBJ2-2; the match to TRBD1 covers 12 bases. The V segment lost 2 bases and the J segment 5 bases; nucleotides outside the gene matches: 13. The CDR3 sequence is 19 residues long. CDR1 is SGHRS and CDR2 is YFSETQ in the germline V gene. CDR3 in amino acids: CASSFSPSGTGGRTGELFF. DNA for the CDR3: TGCGCCAGCAGCTTTTCTCCCTCCGGGACAGGGGGCCGGACCGGGGAGCTGTTTTTT.

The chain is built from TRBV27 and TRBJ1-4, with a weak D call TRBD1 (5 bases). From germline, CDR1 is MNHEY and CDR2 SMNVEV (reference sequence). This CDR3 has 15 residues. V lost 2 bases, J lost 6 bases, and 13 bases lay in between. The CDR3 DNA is TGTGCCAGCAGTTTAGGTCCAGGGTGGGATGAAAAACTGTTTTTT. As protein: CASSLGPGWDEKLFF.

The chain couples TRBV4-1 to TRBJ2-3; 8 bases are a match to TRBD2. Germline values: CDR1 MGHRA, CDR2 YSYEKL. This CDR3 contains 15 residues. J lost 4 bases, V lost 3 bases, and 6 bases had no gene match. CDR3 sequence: CASSHGGAGADTQYF. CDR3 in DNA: TGCGCCAGCAGCCACGGGGGGGCCGGGGCAGATACGCAGTATTTT.

The CDR3 protein is CASSQRESETQYF. DNA for the CDR3: TGTGCCAGCAGCCAGAGGGAATCGGAGACCCAGTACTTC. This rearrangement joins TRBV3-1 (or the pseudogene TRBV3-2) to TRBJ2-5; perhaps TRBD2 as D (5 bases). This CDR3 is 13 amino acids long. The V and J ends lost 3 bases and 5 bases respectively, with 10 bases between them. In germline, CDR1 is LGHDT, CDR2 YNNKEL (reference sequence).

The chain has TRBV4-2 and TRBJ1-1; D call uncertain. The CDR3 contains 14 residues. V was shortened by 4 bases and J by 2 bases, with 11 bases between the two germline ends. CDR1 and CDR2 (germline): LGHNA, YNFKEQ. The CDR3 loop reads CASSLRGGNTEAFF. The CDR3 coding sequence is TGTGCCAGCAGCCTTCGTGGCGGTAACACTGAAGCTTTCTTT.

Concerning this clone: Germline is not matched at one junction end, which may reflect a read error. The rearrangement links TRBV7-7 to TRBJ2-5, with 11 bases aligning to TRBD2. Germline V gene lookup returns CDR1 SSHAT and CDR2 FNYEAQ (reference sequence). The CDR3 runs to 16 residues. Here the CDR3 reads CASSPTSGGPQETQYF. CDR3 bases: TGTGCTAGCAGCCCAACTAGCGGGGGCCCTCAAGAGACCCAGTACTTC. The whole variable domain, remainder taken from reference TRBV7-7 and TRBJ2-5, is GAGVSQSPRYKVTKRGQDVTLRCDPISSHATLYWYQQALGQGPEFLTYFNYEAQPDKSGLPSDRFSAERPEGSISTLTIQRTEQRDSAMYRCASSPTSGGPQETQYFGPGTRLLVL.

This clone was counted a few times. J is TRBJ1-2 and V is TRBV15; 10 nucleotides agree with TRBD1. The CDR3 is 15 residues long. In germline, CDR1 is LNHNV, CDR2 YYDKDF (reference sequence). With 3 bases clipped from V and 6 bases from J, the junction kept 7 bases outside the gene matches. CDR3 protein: CATSRAGQGGDGYTF. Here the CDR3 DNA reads TGTGCCACCAGCAGGGCTGGACAGGGGGGAGATGGCTACACCTTC.

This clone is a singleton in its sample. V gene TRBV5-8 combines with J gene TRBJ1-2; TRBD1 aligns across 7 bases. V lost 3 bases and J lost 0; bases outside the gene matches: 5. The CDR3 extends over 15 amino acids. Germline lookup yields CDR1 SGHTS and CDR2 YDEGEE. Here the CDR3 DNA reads TGTGCCAGCAGCTGGGGGACAGCGGCTAACTATGGCTACACCTTC. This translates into CASSWGTAANYGYTF.

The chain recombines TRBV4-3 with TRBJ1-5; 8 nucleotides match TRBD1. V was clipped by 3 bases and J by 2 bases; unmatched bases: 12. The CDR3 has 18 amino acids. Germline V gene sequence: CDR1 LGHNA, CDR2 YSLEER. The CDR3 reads CASSQDRFDRGGNQPQHF. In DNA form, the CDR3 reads TGCGCCAGCAGCCAGGATCGGTTTGACAGGGGTGGCAATCAGCCCCAGCATTTT.

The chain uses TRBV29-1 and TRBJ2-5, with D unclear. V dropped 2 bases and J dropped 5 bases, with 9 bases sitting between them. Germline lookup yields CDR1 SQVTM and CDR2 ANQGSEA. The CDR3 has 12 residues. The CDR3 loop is CSVETRLETQYF. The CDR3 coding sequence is TGCAGCGTTGAAACCAGACTGGAGACCCAGTACTTC.

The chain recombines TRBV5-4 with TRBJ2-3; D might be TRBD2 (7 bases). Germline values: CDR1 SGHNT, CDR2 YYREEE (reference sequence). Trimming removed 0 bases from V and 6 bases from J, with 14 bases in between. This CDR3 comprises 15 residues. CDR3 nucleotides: TGTGCCAGCAGCTTGGACCGGGGGGCTCGGGATACGCAGTATTTT. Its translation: CASSLDRGARDTQYF.

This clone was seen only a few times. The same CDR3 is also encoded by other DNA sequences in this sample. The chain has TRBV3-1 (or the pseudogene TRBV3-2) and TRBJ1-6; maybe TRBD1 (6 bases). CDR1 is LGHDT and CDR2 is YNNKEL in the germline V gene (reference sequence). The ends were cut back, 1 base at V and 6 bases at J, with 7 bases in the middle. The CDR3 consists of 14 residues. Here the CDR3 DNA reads TGTGCCAGCAGCCAAGCAGGGGCTAATTCACCCCTCCACTTT. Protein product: CASSQAGANSPLHF.

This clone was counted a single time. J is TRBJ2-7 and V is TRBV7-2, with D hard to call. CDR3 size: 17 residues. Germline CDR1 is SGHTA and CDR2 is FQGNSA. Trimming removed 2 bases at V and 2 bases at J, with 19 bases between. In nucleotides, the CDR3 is TGTGCCAGCAGCTTAAATCGGGTCCGAGTATCCCCCTACGAGCAGTACTTC. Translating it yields CASSLNRVRVSPYEQYF.